This entry describes one T cell receptor beta chain. The sample is drawn from a study of monozygotic twins with inflammatory bowel disease. Making cDNA involved eight separate reactions per sample. PCR of TCRalpha and TCRbeta cDNA was nested, with two rounds of about 15 and 9 cycles. Each CDR3 protein gets one entry in TCRdb, which reprocessed the 5' RACE reads and gives no DNA. The sample's table shows fewer than 150,000 distinct CDR3 sequences. From germline, CDR1 is DFQATT and CDR2 SNEGSKA (reference sequence). The CDR3 has 13 amino acids. The sample consisted of blood. The receptor was isolated from a human donor with ulcerative colitis or Crohn's disease, or a healthy co-twin of an affected twin (not recorded which). J is TRBJ1-1 and V is TRBV20-1; TCRdb selects TRBD1, and the lack of DNA leaves this call unchecked. This chain's CDR3 is CSARAPGAAEAFF.